The rows below give T cell receptor beta chains drawn from one sample of a study of PD-L1 blockade in urothelial cancer. Clones were read by immunoSEQ multiplex PCR, and TCRdb kept only the in-frame ones, dropping some. Among about 120,000 clones listed, 91% were seen once. Sequencing used PBMCs, obtained around atezolizumab (anti-PD-L1) treatment. All receptors derive from a man aged 55 to 70 with urothelial cancer. CDR3s include the opening cysteine and the closing phenylalanine or tryptophan. Each record gives: J gene, D gene, V gene, CDR3 protein, CDR3 DNA. A D gene is named only where the DNA matches it firmly.

TRBJ2-2	TRBD2	TRBV27	CASSSLAGGPRELFF	TGTGCCAGCAGTAGCTTAGCGGGGGGGCCGAGGGAGCTGTTTTTT
TRBJ1-2	TRBD1	TRBV2	CASSEPRDSQANYGYTF	TGTGCCAGCAGTGAGCCCCGGGACAGCCAAGCTAACTATGGCTACACCTTC
TRBJ1-1	-	TRBV29-1	CSGGQLNTEAFF	TGCAGCGGCGGACAGCTGAACACTGAAGCTTTCTTT
TRBJ2-3	-	TRBV7-2	CASSFTRTDTQYF	TGTGCCAGCAGCTTCACTAGGACAGATACGCAGTATTTT
TRBJ2-3	-	TRBV4-3	CASSQDGYTGDTQYF	TGCGCCAGCAGCCAAGATGGATATACGGGAGATACGCAGTATTTT
TRBJ1-1	-	TRBV2	CASSESSGAPEAFF	TGTGCCAGCAGTGAATCGTCAGGGGCCCCTGAAGCTTTCTTT
TRBJ2-1	-	TRBV19	CASSIFGQGGSYNEQFF	TGTGCCAGTAGTATTTTTGGTCAGGGTGGTTCCTACAATGAGCAGTTCTTC
TRBJ2-1	-	TRBV18	CASSLTTSDNEQFF	TGTGCCAGCTCATTAACGACTTCCGACAATGAGCAGTTCTTC
TRBJ2-2	-	TRBV5-4	CASSLAGQGNTGELFF	TGTGCCAGCAGCTTGGCCGGGCAGGGAAACACCGGGGAGCTGTTTTTT
TRBJ2-1	-	TRBV7-2	CASSFGLDNEQFF	TGTGCCAGCAGCTTCGGACTGGACAATGAGCAGTTCTTC
TRBJ2-3	-	TRBV4-1	CASSQEGNRVLSDTQYF	TGCGCCAGCAGCCAAGAGGGGAACAGGGTATTGTCAGATACGCAGTATTTT
TRBJ2-7	-	TRBV5-8	CASSRTVSSYEQYF	TGTGCCAGCAGCAGGACTGTGAGCTCCTACGAGCAGTACTTC
TRBJ1-1	TRBD1	TRBV19	CASSKGTVNTEAFF	TGTGCCAGTAGTAAAGGGACAGTCAACACTGAAGCTTTCTTT
TRBJ2-5	-	TRBV7-2	CASSLGPSRLETQYF	TGTGCCAGCAGCTTAGGGCCTTCTCGCCTTGAGACCCAGTACTTC
TRBJ1-4	TRBD1	TRBV14	CASSPGGPNEKLFF	TGTGCCAGCAGCCCAGGGGGCCCTAATGAAAAACTGTTTTTT